This is a list of T cell receptor beta chains from one sample in a study of control samples from healthy donors and cancer patients. Measured with immunoSEQ multiplex PCR; TCRdb has only the in-frame clones, and not every one. The sample includes over 150,000 clones, about 91% of them seen just once. The sample taken for sequencing was blood. All receptors come from a woman in her thirties or forties in good health. CDR3s leave out the opening cysteine and the closing phenylalanine or tryptophan. D genes are given only for firm matches.

TRBV5-1	NA	ASSDYYEQY
TRBV6-4	NA	ASSDLWAGVNTEAF
TRBV5-6	NA	ASSFWSDTQY
TRBV19	TRBD1	ASTRDREGRMGAEQF
TRBV5-1	TRBD1	ASSLAGGYTEAF
TRBV19	NA	ASSIGSHNEQF
TRBV6-5	NA	ASSSPGQPQH
TRBV7-2	NA	AIAVGASGSPLH
TRBV5-4	NA	ASTGGADTWSYT
TRBV9	NA	ASSVAASWNTEAF
TRBV3-1/TRBV3-2	NA	ASSQSFIWNTEAF
TRBV3-1/TRBV3-2	NA	ASSQGAGYEQY
TRBV14	TRBD1	ASSQERTGVHGYT
TRBV7-2	NA	ASSLVSRNRVGNYGYT
TRBV19	TRBD1	ASSILVGGGNENQPQH
TRBV10-3	NA	AIMDGPNQPQH
TRBV23-1	TRBD1	ASSTHAPPQGTLTYEQY
TRBV11-2	NA	ASSLGRDGSGANVLT
TRBV6-5	NA	ASSTPLGTEAF
TRBV4-1	TRBD1	ASSQGSQGQCY
TRBV7-8	NA	ASSFTTGNQPQH
TRBV5-1	TRBD1	ASSLGAGGGGYT
TRBV12-3/TRBV12-4	NA	ASSLISNYGYT
TRBV12-3/TRBV12-4	TRBD2	ASRDPGGYEQY
TRBV4-1	NA	ASSLLQGPPGNTIY
TRBV2	TRBD1	ASSGTGGTYEQY
TRBV7-2	TRBD1	ASSLYPGTGYTEAF
TRBV19	TRBD2	ASSVYAGTSGALAKNIQY
TRBV19	NA	ASSISRAGNYEQY
TRBV6-2/TRBV6-3	NA	ASSPRVEPQH
TRBV6-2/TRBV6-3	NA	ASSYGTLRTDTQY
TRBV4-1	TRBD1	ASSQDPETGFAYEQY
TRBV6-6	NA	ASSYEGSGGYT
TRBV19	NA	ASTVALGEKLF
TRBV18	NA	ASSPSPGGVAHEQF
TRBV11-2	NA	ASSLGGVQTQFADTQY
TRBV6-5	TRBD1	ASSYSGGQNQQF
TRBV19	TRBD1	ASKLGGGGTEAF
TRBV4-1	NA	ASSQEPGHRVRIEAF